The following is a T cell receptor (beta chain) sequence with its context. Here immunoSEQ multiplex PCR was the method, and the copy in TCRdb shows in-frame clones only, minus some. The repertoire holds about 1 million clones, with about 84% as singletons. Trimming stripped 2 bases from V and 0 bases from J, with 7 bases between. The CDR3 runs to 14 residues. Germline loops: CDR1 KGHSH, CDR2 LQKENI. This sample is drawn from a study of shared clonotypes between healthy human individuals. Material: memory CD4+ T cells from PBMCs. Stated subset: CD45RA-negative fraction. The chain links TRBV18 to TRBJ1-2; D is unresolved. The clonotype originates from a man between 18 and 35 years old in good health. Some clones in this sample may be carry-over from other donors' samples. The CDR3 sequence: CASSPVGANYGYTF. DNA for the CDR3: TGTGCCAGCTCACCAGTGGGAGCTAACTATGGCTACACCTTC.